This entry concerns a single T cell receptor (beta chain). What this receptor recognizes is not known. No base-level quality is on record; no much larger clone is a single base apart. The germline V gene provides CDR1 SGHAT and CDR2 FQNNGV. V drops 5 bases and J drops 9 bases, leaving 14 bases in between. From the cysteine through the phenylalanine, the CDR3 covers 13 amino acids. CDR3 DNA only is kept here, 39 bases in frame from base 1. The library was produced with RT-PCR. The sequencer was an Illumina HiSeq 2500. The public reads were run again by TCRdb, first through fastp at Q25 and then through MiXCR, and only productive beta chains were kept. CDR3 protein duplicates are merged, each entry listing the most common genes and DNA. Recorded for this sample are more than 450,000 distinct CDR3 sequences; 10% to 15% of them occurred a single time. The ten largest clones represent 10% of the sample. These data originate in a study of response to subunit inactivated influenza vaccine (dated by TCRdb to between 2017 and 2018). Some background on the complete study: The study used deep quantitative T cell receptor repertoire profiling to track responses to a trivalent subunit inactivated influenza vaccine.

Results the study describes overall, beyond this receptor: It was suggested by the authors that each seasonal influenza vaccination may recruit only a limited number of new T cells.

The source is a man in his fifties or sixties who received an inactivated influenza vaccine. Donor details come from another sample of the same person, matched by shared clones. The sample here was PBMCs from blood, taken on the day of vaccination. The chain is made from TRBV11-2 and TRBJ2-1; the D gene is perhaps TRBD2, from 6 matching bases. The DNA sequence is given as TGTGCCAGCAGCCAACCACTAGCAGCTGAGCAGTTCTTC. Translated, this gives CASSQPLAAEQFF.